This T cell receptor (beta chain) was found in a study of regulatory T cells in long-lasting Graves disease. Whole-study context: Prior antithyroid drug treatment in newly diagnosed Graves' patients lasted under 3 months.

Described time point: newly diagnosed GD, antithyroid drugs for less than 3 months. Following extraction of RNA from PBMCs, that RNA was used to make the TCR library. Many counts were recorded for this clonotype. Its cognate antigen is unknown. Overall study results and limits: Among samples with persistent disease, TRBV28, TRBJ1-2 and TRBJ2-5 were favored.

The CDR3 is made up of 16 amino acids. Trimming cost V 5 bases and J 0 bases; bases outside gene matches: 7. For TCR beta, libraries came from iRepertoire HTBI primers and Arm-PCR of CDR3 regions. TCRdb re-derived calls from the multiplex PCR reads in MiXCR, one entry per CDR3 protein. The sample lists roughly 400,000 distinct CDR3 sequences, over 12% occurring once. The same data also went into a second study, on T cells in Graves' hyperthyroidism and ophthalmopathy.

The rearrangement joins TRBV12-3 or TRBV12-4 to TRBJ2-1; 7 bases align to TRBD2. This receptor was taken from a woman in her forties with Graves disease. The specimen comprised peripheral blood mononuclear cells (PBMCs), sampled at new diagnosis, from a patient treated with antithyroid drugs. CDR3 sequence reads: CASSSMTSRSYNEQFF. DNA for the CDR3: TGTGCCAGCAGTAGCATGACTAGCCGCTCCTACAATGAGCAGTTCTTC.